Included here is one T cell receptor (beta chain) sequence, with context. Its cognate antigen has yet to be identified. No base-level quality is on record; no much larger clone is a single base apart. TCRbeta CDR3 regions were amplified from genomic DNA using the immunoSEQ Assay, a bias-controlled multiplex PCR. As for how the authors treated the data: Within the assay, amplification of reference gene primers was used to estimate how many nucleated cells each sample contained. To quantify the absolute abundance of each unique TCRbeta CDR3 rearrangement, sequence reads were collapsed and filtered. For each sample, productive Simpson clonality was calculated as the square root of Simpson's diversity index across productive rearrangements. The table comes from immuneACCESS by way of TCRdb, which keeps in-frame sequences with V and J called. Part of the clones is missing from these tables; in studies checked, under half for an unresolved V gene and the rest for unknown reasons. The D gene and trimming were derived from the DNA, and the V and J assignments and clone size from that table. In this sample the table shows 85,000 to 100,000 clones, 86% of which occur a single time. The ten largest clones add up to less than 35% of the sample.

This entry comes from a study of blood T cell repertoires in COVID-19 (dated by TCRdb to about 2020). Describing the broader study: Collaborator samples came from the United States, Italy and Spain and covered acute and convalescent phases of COVID-19. The prospective study material was composed of cDNA or gDNA derived from T cells, B-cell-depleted T cells, or PBMCs. Subjects who had been exposed to COVID-19, were actively infected with it, or had recovered from it provided the deeply sampled blood TCRbeta repertoires that made up the dataset. The repertoires were made available in a free public database intended to serve as a resource for research on the immune response to SARS-CoV-2. Samples came from the ongoing ImmuneRACE study (first 160 participants) plus 1,254 subjects from 6 global collaborators. The sample metadata nearly always contained a de-identified subject ID, COVID-19 status, age in years and sex. HLA class I and class II types, where available, came from metadata supplied by the sample provider rather than from assay-based typing.

Overall study results and their limits: The quantity of clinical and demographic metadata differed by source and by participant and was supplied without curation.

Whole blood was collected in K2EDTA tubes by collaborating institutions according to the institutions' own protocols. Collaborator samples were shipped for TCRbeta analysis as frozen whole blood, isolated PBMCs, or DNA extracted from either sample type. This clonotype originated in a man between 50 and 59 years old with active or convalescent COVID-19. Sequenced material: peripheral blood.

The CDR3 loop reads CASSLGGKEAPQHF. The sequenced DNA: TGTGCCAGCAGTTTAGGAGGGAAGGAAGCCCCCCAGCATTTT. The rearrangement combines TRBV27 with TRBJ1-5; the D gene assignment is ambiguous. Via the germline V gene (reference sequence), CDR1 is MNHEY and CDR2 SMNVEV. V is cut by 2 bases and J by 10 bases, and the space between the germline ends is 15 bases. Including cysteine and phenylalanine, the CDR3 has 14 amino acids. Only the CDR3 part of the read is kept: 42 bases, read in frame from the first base.